The clone carrying this TCR beta chain was found a few times. Its antigen is currently unknown. Sequence at one end of the junction differs from germline and may be a read error. Universal primer sites and UMIs were introduced during 5'RACE template-switching synthesis of TCR cDNA. Via MiXCR, TCRdb re-called the 5' RACE reads, giving one row per CDR3 protein. The sample has fewer than 450,000 distinct CDR3 sequences, about 4% seen once; the top ten hold 24%. The CDR3 totals 15 residues. Germline assignment: CDR1 MNHNS and CDR2 SASEGT. This sample was included in a study of T cells after yellow fever vaccination. Study summary: Any fraction with a low cell number was prepared using SMART-Seq v4 Ultra Low Input. Study findings and constraints: Subsequent to the booster, the majority of primary-vaccination clones reappeared (96% CD4, about 90% CD8).

The TCR was taken from a man younger than 30 who received the YFV17D yellow fever vaccine. The chain is built from TRBV6-1 and TRBJ1-1; 9 nucleotides agree with TRBD1. The sample in question was PBMCs, obtained 5 days after the yellow fever booster vaccination. The CDR3 loop is CASTEGTGLNTEAFF. In DNA form, the CDR3 reads TGTGCCAGCACTGAAGGGACAGGGTTGAACACTGAAGCTTTCTTT.